This TCR beta chain comes out of a study of blood T cell repertoires in COVID-19. The repertoire was sequenced with immunoSEQ multiplex PCR; TCRdb's copy has only in-frame clones and lacks some. The sample shows about 280,000 clones, approximately 83% of them seen only once. Germline CDR1 is SNHLY and CDR2 is FYNNEI. J lost 2 bases, V lost 3 bases, and 7 bases had no gene match. The CDR3 loop spans 15 amino acids. This clone was counted a few times. The V gene is TRBV2, the J gene TRBJ2-7, with TRBD1 matching 7 bases. The source material was peripheral blood. The sequence came from a human donor in a cohort sampled during active COVID-19. The CDR3 DNA reads as TGTGCCAGCAGTGATCCCGGGACAGTTCCCTACGAGCAGTACTTC. This sequence encodes CASSDPGTVPYEQYF.